This is a list of T cell receptor beta chains from one sample in a study of blood T cells in healthy people across ages. MiXCR, run by TCRdb on the 5' RACE reads, gives a single entry per CDR3 protein. The sample gives 790,000 or so distinct CDR3 sequences, about 47% of which show up once; approximately 18% is in the top ten. The sample consisted of blood. These TCRs come from an elderly man in good health. The CDR3 runs from the conserved cysteine through the conserved F or W. The D gene is left open where the match is weak. Size tells how often a clone was seen (once, few, many) or the class of an expanded clone, and some rows leave it out.

CASSSDGNSYEQYF | TGTGCCAGCAGTTCAGACGGAAACTCCTACGAGCAGTACTTC | few | - | TRBJ2-7 | TRBV12-3/TRBV12-4
CASSQPTGPDSYEQYF | TGCGCCAGCAGCCAACCGACAGGGCCGGACTCCTACGAGCAGTACTTC | - | TRBD1 | TRBJ2-7 | TRBV4-3
CASSVAAEGTDTQYF | TGTGCCAGCAGCGTCGCAGCGGAAGGCACAGATACGCAGTATTTT | - | - | TRBJ2-3 | TRBV9
CARSSDYEQYF | TGTGCCCGCAGTTCAGATTACGAGCAGTACTTC | - | - | TRBJ2-7 | TRBV12-3/TRBV12-4
CSARDFREGTDTQYF | TGCAGTGCTAGAGATTTTAGGGAGGGCACAGATACGCAGTATTTT | - | - | TRBJ2-3 | TRBV20-1
CASSQASTETQYF | TGTGCCAGCAGCCAAGCTAGTACCGAGACCCAGTACTTC | few | - | TRBJ2-5 | TRBV3-1
CASSQGAIQETQFF | TGTGCCAGCAGCCAAGGAGCGATCCAAGAGACCCAGTTCTTC | - | - | TRBJ2-1 | TRBV3-1
CSARSPGQGTEQFF | TGCAGTGCTAGAAGCCCGGGACAGGGGACTGAGCAGTTCTTC | - | TRBD1 | TRBJ2-1 | TRBV20-1
CASSLAGPSGPNEQYF | TGCGCCAGCAGCTTGGCCGGGCCTAGCGGGCCTAATGAGCAGTACTTC | - | TRBD2 | TRBJ2-7 | TRBV5-1
CASYDRYRDRGEKTQYF | TGTGCCAGCTACGACCGCTACCGGGACAGGGGAGAAAAGACCCAGTACTTC | - | TRBD1 | TRBJ2-5 | TRBV27
CASSFDRYYNEQFF | TGTGCCAGCAGCTTCGACAGATACTACAATGAGCAGTTCTTC | - | - | TRBJ2-1 | TRBV7-2
CSAPGRAGLDTQYF | TGCAGTGCCCCAGGGAGGGCGGGCTTAGATACGCAGTATTTT | - | TRBD2 | TRBJ2-3 | TRBV20-1
CATGGGSQPQHF | TGTGCCACCGGTGGGGGAAGCCAGCCCCAGCATTTT | few | - | TRBJ1-5 | TRBV24-1
CASRDSTYNEQFF | TGCGCCAGTCGGGACTCCACCTACAATGAGCAGTTCTTC | - | - | TRBJ2-1 | TRBV5-1
CASSVPGPASLDTQYF | TGTGCCAGCAGCGTTCCGGGACCAGCGAGTCTAGATACGCAGTATTTT | - | - | TRBJ2-3 | TRBV9
CASTNGGNQPQHF | TGCGCCAGCACCAATGGGGGAAATCAGCCCCAGCATTTT | - | - | TRBJ1-5 | TRBV10-2
CSAESPGQAYNEQFF | TGCAGTGCTGAATCGCCGGGACAGGCTTACAATGAGCAGTTCTTC | few | TRBD1 | TRBJ2-1 | TRBV20-1
CASGGQGAGEQFF | TGTGCCAGCGGCGGACAGGGGGCGGGTGAGCAGTTCTTC | - | TRBD1 | TRBJ2-1 | TRBV2
CASSRTHNEQFF | TGTGCCAGCAGCCGAACCCACAATGAGCAGTTCTTC | - | - | TRBJ2-1 | TRBV3-1
CASSQTQGSVNNEQFF | TGTGCCAGCAGCCAAACACAGGGGTCAGTAAACAATGAGCAGTTCTTC | many | TRBD1 | TRBJ2-1 | TRBV14
CSADTGTSQTDTQYF | TGCAGTGCCGATACCGGGACTTCCCAAACAGATACGCAGTATTTT | - | - | TRBJ2-3 | TRBV20-1
CATSDPGTGTYEQYF | TGTGCCACCAGTGACCCCGGGACGGGAACCTACGAGCAGTACTTC | - | - | TRBJ2-7 | TRBV24-1
CASSDLASGSTDTQYF | TGTGCCAGCAGTGACTTAGCTAGCGGAAGCACAGATACGCAGTATTTT | - | TRBD2 | TRBJ2-3 | TRBV2
CSVEGRWNTEAFF | TGCAGCGTTGAAGGCAGATGGAACACTGAAGCTTTCTTT | few | - | TRBJ1-1 | TRBV29-1
CASSQSGRAYEQYF | TGTGCCAGCAGCCAGAGCGGGAGGGCCTACGAGCAGTACTTC | - | TRBD2 | TRBJ2-7 | TRBV7-2
CASSSGGGYGYTF | TGTGCCAGCAGCTCAGGGGGCGGCTATGGCTACACCTTC | - | TRBD1 | TRBJ1-2 | TRBV6-1
CASSPTAREQYF | TGTGCCAGCAGTCCGACAGCGCGCGAGCAGTACTTC | few | - | TRBJ2-7 | TRBV12-3/TRBV12-4
CASQGAVVTEAFF | TGTGCCAGTCAGGGGGCAGTAGTAACTGAAGCTTTCTTT | many | TRBD1 | TRBJ1-1 | TRBV12-3/TRBV12-4
CSARPKSGGGYDEQYF | TGCAGTGCTAGGCCAAAGAGTGGAGGGGGTTACGACGAGCAGTACTTC | - | - | TRBJ2-7 | TRBV20-1
CAGSQGAQHSDTQYF | TGTGCCGGCAGCCAAGGGGCCCAACACTCAGATACGCAGTATTTT | - | - | TRBJ2-3 | TRBV4-2
CASSANTGETQYF | TGTGCCAGTAGTGCTAACACGGGGGAGACCCAGTACTTC | few | - | TRBJ2-5 | TRBV19
CASSLGVVAGYNEQFF | TGTGCCAGCAGCTTGGGGGTGGTAGCGGGGTACAATGAGCAGTTCTTC | few | TRBD2 | TRBJ2-1 | TRBV5-4
CASSRSEETQYF | TGTGCCAGCAGCCGTAGCGAAGAGACCCAGTACTTC | - | - | TRBJ2-5 | TRBV7-2
CSATWGGEETQYF | TGCAGCGCCACTTGGGGAGGGGAAGAGACCCAGTACTTC | many | TRBD2 | TRBJ2-5 | TRBV29-1
CASSREGSGSSYEQYF | TGCGCCAGCAGCAGGGAGGGTAGCGGGAGTTCCTACGAGCAGTACTTC | - | TRBD2 | TRBJ2-7 | TRBV5-1
CSARGPGTGPETQYF | TGCAGTGCTCGAGGGCCCGGGACAGGGCCAGAGACCCAGTACTTC | many | TRBD1 | TRBJ2-5 | TRBV20-1
CASSFTRYEQYF | TGTGCCAGCAGTTTTACACGCTACGAGCAGTACTTC | few | - | TRBJ2-7 | TRBV28
CASSAGTGGTEQFF | TGTGCCAGCAGCGCCGGGACAGGAGGCACCGAGCAGTTCTTC | once | TRBD1 | TRBJ2-1 | TRBV9
CASSFTSGKAYEQYF | TGTGCCAGCAGCTTCACTAGCGGGAAAGCTTACGAGCAGTACTTC | few | TRBD2 | TRBJ2-7 | TRBV7-2
CSARDQQGAIYEQYF | TGCAGTGCTAGAGACCAACAGGGGGCGATTTACGAGCAGTACTTC | - | TRBD1 | TRBJ2-7 | TRBV20-1
CSALQGDTQETQYF | TGCAGTGCATTACAGGGGGATACCCAAGAGACCCAGTACTTC | - | TRBD1 | TRBJ2-5 | TRBV20-1
CASSPQREAYEQYF | TGTGCCAGCTCACCGCAGCGGGAGGCCTACGAGCAGTACTTC | - | TRBD2 | TRBJ2-7 | TRBV18
CASSLEAQHYEQYF | TGTGCCAGCAGCTTAGAAGCGCAACACTACGAGCAGTACTTC | few | - | TRBJ2-7 | TRBV7-2
CSQTSGRADADTQYF | TGCAGTCAAACTAGCGGGAGGGCCGACGCAGATACGCAGTATTTT | - | TRBD2 | TRBJ2-3 | TRBV20-1
CASRDTGVTDTQYF | TGTGCCAGCAGGGATACAGGGGTCACAGATACGCAGTATTTT | - | TRBD1 | TRBJ2-3 | TRBV6-1
CASSSNTIYF | TGTGCCAGCAGTTCAAACACCATATATTTT | - | - | TRBJ1-3 | TRBV28
CSAREGLRNIQYF | TGCAGTGCTAGAGAGGGGCTAAGGAACATTCAGTACTTC | - | - | TRBJ2-4 | TRBV20-1
CASSRRGTGGNGYTF | TGCGCCAGCAGCCGAAGAGGTACAGGGGGAAATGGCTACACCTTC | few | TRBD1 | TRBJ1-2 | TRBV4-3
CASSAPGAVNHEQYF | TGTGCCAGTAGTGCTCCAGGGGCAGTGAACCACGAGCAGTACTTC | - | - | TRBJ2-7 | TRBV19
CASSLATQTYEQYF | TGTGCCAGCAGCTTAGCGACCCAAACCTACGAGCAGTACTTC | - | - | TRBJ2-7 | TRBV7-9
CASSLRTGNTDTQYF | TGTGCCAGCAGCCTCCGGACAGGAAACACAGATACGCAGTATTTT | - | TRBD1 | TRBJ2-3 | TRBV5-6
CASSLSSEAPDAQYF | TGTGCCAGCAGTTTAAGCAGCGAGGCCCCAGATGCGCAGTATTTT | - | - | TRBJ2-3 | TRBV12-3/TRBV12-4
CATSDYAWSSYNEQFF | TGTGCCACCAGTGATTACGCGTGGAGCTCCTACAATGAGCAGTTCTTC | few | - | TRBJ2-1 | TRBV24-1
CASSPQLGTSGTAYNEQFF | TGTGCCAGCAGCCCCCAACTTGGGACTAGCGGGACTGCCTACAATGAGCAGTTCTTC | few | TRBD2 | TRBJ2-1 | TRBV12-3/TRBV12-4
CASIQRSTDTQYF | TGTGCCAGCATCCAGCGAAGCACAGATACGCAGTATTTT | once | - | TRBJ2-3 | TRBV27
CSTGTGLAAYEQYF | TGCAGCACCGGAACGGGACTAGCGGCCTACGAGCAGTACTTC | - | TRBD2 | TRBJ2-7 | TRBV29-1
CASSLWVAEPQHF | TGTGCCAGCAGCTTATGGGTCGCCGAGCCCCAGCATTTT | - | - | TRBJ1-5 | TRBV2